The entry below describes one TCR beta chain. Its antigen is not known. The entry originates in a study of shared clonotypes between healthy human individuals. Study-level points and caveats: Among non-shared clonotypes, generation probabilities were lower than among those shared by all four donors. Clonotype sharing across several donors was observed for around 5% of naive CD4 clonotypes.

It was across several immunoSEQ plates that each subset's genomic DNA was evenly split. Here immunoSEQ multiplex PCR was the method, and the copy in TCRdb shows in-frame clones only, minus some. The sample shows millions of clones, about 95% of them seen only once. Naive CD8 cells, CD45RO-negative and positively selected for CCR7, excluded terminally differentiated effector memory CD45RA+ cells. The CDR3 spans 15 residues. The germline V and J ends were trimmed by 0 bases and 0 bases, with 11 bases remaining between them. The V gene's germline CDR1 is GTSNPN and CDR2 SVGIG (reference sequence). The receptor's source is a man aged 18 to 29 in good health. The genes are TRBV30 and TRBJ1-1, with D possibly TRBD1 on 5 matching bases. The sequencing sample was made of naive CD8+ T cells sorted from blood. CDR3 DNA: TGTGCCTGGAGTGTATATACAGGAATGAACACTGAAGCTTTCTTT. It specifies CAWSVYTGMNTEAFF.